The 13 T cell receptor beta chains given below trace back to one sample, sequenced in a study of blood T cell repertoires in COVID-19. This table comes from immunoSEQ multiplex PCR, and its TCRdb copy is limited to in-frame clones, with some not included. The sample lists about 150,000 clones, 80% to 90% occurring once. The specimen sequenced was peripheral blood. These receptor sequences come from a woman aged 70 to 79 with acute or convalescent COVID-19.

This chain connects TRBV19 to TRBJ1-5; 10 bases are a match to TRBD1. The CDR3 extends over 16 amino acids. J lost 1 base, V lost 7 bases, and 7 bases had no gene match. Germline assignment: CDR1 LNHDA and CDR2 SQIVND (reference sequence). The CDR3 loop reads CASKVGQGKSNQPQHF. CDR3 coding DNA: TGTGCCAGTAAAGTGGGACAGGGGAAGAGCAATCAGCCCCAGCATTTT.

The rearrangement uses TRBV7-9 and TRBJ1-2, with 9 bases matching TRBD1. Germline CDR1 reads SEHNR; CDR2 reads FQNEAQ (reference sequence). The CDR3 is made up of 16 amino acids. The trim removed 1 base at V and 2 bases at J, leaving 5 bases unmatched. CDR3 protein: CASSLGGQGHNYGYTF. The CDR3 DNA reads TGTGCCAGCAGCTTAGGGGGACAGGGTCACAACTATGGCTACACCTTC.

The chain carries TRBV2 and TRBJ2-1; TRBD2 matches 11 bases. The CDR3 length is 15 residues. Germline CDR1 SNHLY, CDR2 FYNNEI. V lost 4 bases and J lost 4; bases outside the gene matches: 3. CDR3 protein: CASSGLAGGYNEQFF. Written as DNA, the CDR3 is TGTGCCAGCAGTGGATTAGCGGGGGGGTACAATGAGCAGTTCTTC.

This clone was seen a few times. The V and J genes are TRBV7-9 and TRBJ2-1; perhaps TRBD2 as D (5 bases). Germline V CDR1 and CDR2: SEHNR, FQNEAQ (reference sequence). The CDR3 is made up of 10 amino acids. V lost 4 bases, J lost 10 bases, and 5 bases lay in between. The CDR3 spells CASSSGEQFF. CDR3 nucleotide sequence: TGTGCCAGCAGCTCGGGGGAGCAGTTCTTC.

The CDR3 reads CASSLRGEQYF. The CDR3 DNA follows: TGTGCCAGCAGTTTAAGGGGTGAGCAGTACTTC. The gene calls are TRBV12-3 or TRBV12-4 and TRBJ2-7; a possible D gene is TRBD1 (5 bases). Trimming took 2 bases from V and 7 from J, leaving 6 bases between them. The CDR3 is 11 residues long.

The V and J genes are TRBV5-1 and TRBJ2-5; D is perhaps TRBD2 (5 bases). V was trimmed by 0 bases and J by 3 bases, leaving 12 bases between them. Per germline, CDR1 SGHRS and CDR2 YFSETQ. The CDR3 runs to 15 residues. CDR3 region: CASSLAGSAEETQYF. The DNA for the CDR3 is TGCGCCAGCAGCTTGGCTGGTAGCGCCGAAGAGACCCAGTACTTC.

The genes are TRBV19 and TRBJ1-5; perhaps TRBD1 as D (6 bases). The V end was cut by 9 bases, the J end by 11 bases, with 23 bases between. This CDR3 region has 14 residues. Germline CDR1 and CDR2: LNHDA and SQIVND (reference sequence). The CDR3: CASTPGQISVAQHF. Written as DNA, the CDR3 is TGTGCCAGCACCCCCGGACAGATTTCGGTGGCCCAGCATTTT.

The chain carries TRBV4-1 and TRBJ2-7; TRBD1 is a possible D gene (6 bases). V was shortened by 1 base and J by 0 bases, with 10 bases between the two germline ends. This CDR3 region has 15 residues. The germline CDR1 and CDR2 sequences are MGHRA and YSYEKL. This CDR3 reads CASSQGQVSSYEQYF. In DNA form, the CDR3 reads TGCGCCAGCAGCCAAGGACAGGTCAGCTCCTACGAGCAGTACTTC.

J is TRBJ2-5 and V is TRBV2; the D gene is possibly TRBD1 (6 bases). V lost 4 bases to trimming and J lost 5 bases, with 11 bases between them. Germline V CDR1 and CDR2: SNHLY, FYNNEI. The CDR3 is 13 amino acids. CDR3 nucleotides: TGTGCCAGCAGTGTAGGGGGATGGGAGACCCAGTACTTC. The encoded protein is CASSVGGWETQYF.

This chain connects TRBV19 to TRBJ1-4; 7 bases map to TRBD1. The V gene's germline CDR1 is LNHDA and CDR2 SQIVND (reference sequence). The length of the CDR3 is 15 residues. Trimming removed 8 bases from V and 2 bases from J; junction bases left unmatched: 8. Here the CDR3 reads CASRNRGSTNEKLFF. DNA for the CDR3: TGTGCCAGTCGAAACAGGGGTTCGACTAATGAAAAACTGTTTTTT.

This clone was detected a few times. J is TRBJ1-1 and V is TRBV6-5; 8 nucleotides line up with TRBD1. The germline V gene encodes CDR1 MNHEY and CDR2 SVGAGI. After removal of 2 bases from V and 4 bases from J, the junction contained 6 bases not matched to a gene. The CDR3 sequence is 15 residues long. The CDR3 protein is CASSYLDRGGTEAFF. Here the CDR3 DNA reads TGTGCCAGCAGTTACCTAGACAGGGGCGGCACTGAAGCTTTCTTT.

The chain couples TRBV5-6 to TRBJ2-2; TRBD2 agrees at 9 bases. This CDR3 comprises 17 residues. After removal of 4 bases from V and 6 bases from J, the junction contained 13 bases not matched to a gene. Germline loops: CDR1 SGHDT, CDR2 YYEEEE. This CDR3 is CASSRRELAGVPGELFF. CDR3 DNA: TGTGCCAGCAGCCGGCGTGAATTAGCGGGAGTGCCCGGGGAGCTGTTTTTT.

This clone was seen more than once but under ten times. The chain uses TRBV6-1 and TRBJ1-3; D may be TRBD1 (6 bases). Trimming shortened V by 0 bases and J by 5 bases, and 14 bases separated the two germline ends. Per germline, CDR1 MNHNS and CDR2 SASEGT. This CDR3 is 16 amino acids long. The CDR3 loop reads CASSEAWGRGRNTIYF. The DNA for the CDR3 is TGTGCCAGCAGTGAAGCCTGGGGCAGGGGTAGAAACACCATATATTTT.